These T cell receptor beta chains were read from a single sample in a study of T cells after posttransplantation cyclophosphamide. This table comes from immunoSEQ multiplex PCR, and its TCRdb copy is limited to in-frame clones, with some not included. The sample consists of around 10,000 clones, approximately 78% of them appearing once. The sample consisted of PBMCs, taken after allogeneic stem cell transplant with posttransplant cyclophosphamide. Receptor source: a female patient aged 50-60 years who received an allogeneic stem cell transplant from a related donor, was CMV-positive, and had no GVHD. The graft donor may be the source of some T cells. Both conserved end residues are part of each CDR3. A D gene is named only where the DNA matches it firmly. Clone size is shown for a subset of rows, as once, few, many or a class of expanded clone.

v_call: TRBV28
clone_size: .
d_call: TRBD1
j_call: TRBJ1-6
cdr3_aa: CASSLSGTDYNSPLHF
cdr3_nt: TGTGCCAGCAGTTTATCAGGGACAGACTATAATTCACCCCTCCACTTT

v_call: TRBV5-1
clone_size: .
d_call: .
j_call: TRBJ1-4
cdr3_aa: CASSFSSATNEKLFF
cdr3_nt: TGCGCCAGCAGCTTTTCTAGTGCAACTAATGAAAAACTGTTTTTT

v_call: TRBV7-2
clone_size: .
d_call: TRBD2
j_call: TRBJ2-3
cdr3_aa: CASSLESRGGRVTQYF
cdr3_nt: TGTGCCAGCAGCTTAGAGTCGCGGGGGGGGCGGGTCACGCAGTATTTT

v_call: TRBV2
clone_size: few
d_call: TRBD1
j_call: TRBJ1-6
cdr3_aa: CASSEGGQYNSPLHF
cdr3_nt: TGTGCCAGCAGTGAGGGGGGACAGTATAATTCACCCCTCCACTTT

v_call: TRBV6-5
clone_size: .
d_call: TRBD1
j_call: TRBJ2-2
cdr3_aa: CASRTGTGVSGELFF
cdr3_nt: TGTGCCAGCAGGACCGGGACAGGGGTGTCCGGGGAGCTGTTTTTT

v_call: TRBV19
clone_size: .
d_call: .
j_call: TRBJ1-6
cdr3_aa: CASSISAQGNSPLHF
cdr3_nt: TGTGCCAGTAGTATCTCGGCACAGGGTAATTCACCCCTCCACTTT

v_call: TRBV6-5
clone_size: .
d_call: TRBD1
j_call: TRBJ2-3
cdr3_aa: CASKATGITDTQYF
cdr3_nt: TGTGCCAGCAAAGCGACAGGGATCACAGATACGCAGTATTTT

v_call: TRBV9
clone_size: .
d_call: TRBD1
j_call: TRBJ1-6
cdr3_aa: CASSVGTGARYSPLHF
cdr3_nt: TGTGCCAGCAGCGTAGGGACAGGGGCGCGATATTCACCCCTCCACTTT

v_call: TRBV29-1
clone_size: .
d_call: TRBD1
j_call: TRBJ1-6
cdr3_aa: CSYSQGVNSPLHF
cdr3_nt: TGCAGCTACTCCCAGGGGGTTAACTCACCCCTCCACTTT

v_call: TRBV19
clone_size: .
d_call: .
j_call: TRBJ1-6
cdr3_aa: CASSIAAGEDNSPLHF
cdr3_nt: TGTGCCAGTAGTATAGCCGCAGGGGAAGATAATTCACCCCTCCACTTT

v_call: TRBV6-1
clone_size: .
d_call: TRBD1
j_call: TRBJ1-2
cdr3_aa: CASSPQGAVYGYTF
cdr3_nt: TGTGCCAGCAGTCCACAGGGGGCGGTCTATGGCTACACCTTC

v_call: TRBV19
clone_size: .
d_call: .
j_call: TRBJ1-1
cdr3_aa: CASSIRENTEAFF
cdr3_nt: TGTGCCAGTAGTATAAGAGAGAACACTGAAGCTTTCTTT

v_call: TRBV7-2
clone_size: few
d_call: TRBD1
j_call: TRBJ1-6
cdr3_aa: CASRVQGSSYNSPLHF
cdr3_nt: TGTGCCAGCAGGGTACAGGGGAGCTCCTATAATTCACCCCTCCACTTT

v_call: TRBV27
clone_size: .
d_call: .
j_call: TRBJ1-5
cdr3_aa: CASSWGGRGIQPQHF
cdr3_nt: TGTGCCAGCAGCTGGGGGGGGCGCGGTATTCAGCCCCAGCATTTT

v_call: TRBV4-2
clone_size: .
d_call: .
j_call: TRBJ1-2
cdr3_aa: CASSQGEGRNYGYTF
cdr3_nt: TGTGCCAGCAGCCAAGGTGAGGGCAGAAACTATGGCTACACCTTC

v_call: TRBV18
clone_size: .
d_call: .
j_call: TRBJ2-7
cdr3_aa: CASSPPARGLYEQYF
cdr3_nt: TGTGCCAGCTCACCACCGGCCAGGGGCCTCTACGAGCAGTACTTC

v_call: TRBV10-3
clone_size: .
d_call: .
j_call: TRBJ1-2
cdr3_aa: CAISSQGTGYTF
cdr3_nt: TGTGCCATCAGTTCACAGGGAACCGGCTACACCTTC